The entry that follows covers one T cell receptor beta chain sequence. The CDR3 covers 13 residues. Trimming took off 2 bases at V and 6 bases at J, with 8 bases between the two ends. The V gene's germline CDR1 is SGHRS and CDR2 YFSETQ. The treatment: around 19 received Ad26.COV2.S at low or high dose, single or two shots; about five received placebo; per-sample allocation not given. Collection of samples fell on day 63 after the first vaccine or placebo injection. The method was immunoSEQ multiplex PCR; TCRdb's version includes in-frame clones alone and lacks a portion of them. The sample has over 400,000 clones; 90% are singletons. These data come from a study of Ad26.COV2.S vaccination and SARS-CoV-2 variants.

The receptor was derived from a person between 18 and 65 years old who received the Ad26.COV2.S COVID-19 vaccine or a placebo. The specimen comprised peripheral blood, sampled in a trial of Ad26.COV2.S vaccine versus placebo. The chain employs TRBV5-1 and TRBJ2-2; D gene uncertain. The CDR3 sequence: CASSLGEAGELFF. DNA of the CDR3: TGCGCCAGCAGCTTAGGAGAGGCCGGGGAGCTGTTTTTT.